The rows below give T cell receptor beta chains drawn from one sample of a study of post-analysis software for immune sequencing data. TCRdb ran MiXCR on the PCR reads and lists one entry per CDR3 protein. The table shows about 760,000 distinct CDR3 sequences, with roughly 29% occurring only once. The sample was blood. These receptors came from a girl aged 10-17 years with multiple sclerosis. Both conserved end residues are part of each CDR3. A D gene is named only where the DNA matches it firmly. Size tells how often a clone was seen (once, few, many) or the class of an expanded clone, and some rows leave it out.

size	V	D	J	CDR3	DNA
.	TRBV10-3	.	TRBJ1-1	CATLQNTEAFF	TGTGCCACCCTCCAGAACACTGAAGCTTTCTTT
.	TRBV12-3/TRBV12-4	.	TRBJ2-7	CASSNLAAPDVYEQYF	TGTGCCAGCAGTAACTTAGCGGCCCCTGACGTGTACGAGCAGTACTTC
.	TRBV18	.	TRBJ2-3	CASSPRRSSTDTQYF	TGTGCCAGCTCACCACGGCGGTCTAGCACAGATACGCAGTATTTT
.	TRBV15	TRBD2	TRBJ2-1	CATEKREGPYEQFF	TGTGCCACCGAAAAGCGGGAGGGCCCCTATGAGCAGTTCTTC
.	TRBV7-2	.	TRBJ2-3	CASSPFLLAGSTDTQYF	TGTGCCAGCAGCCCATTTCTGCTCGCAGGCAGCACAGATACGCAGTATTTT
once	TRBV25-1	TRBD1	TRBJ1-5	CASRRPGQGLGQPQHF	TGTGCCAGCAGAAGGCCGGGACAGGGTTTGGGTCAGCCCCAGCATTTT
.	TRBV20-1	.	TRBJ2-5	CSADNRGKGETQYF	TGCAGTGCTGATAACCGGGGGAAGGGGGAGACCCAGTACTTC
.	TRBV12-3/TRBV12-4	TRBD1	TRBJ1-2	CASSPRDRGGLYGYTF	TGTGCCAGCAGCCCCAGAGACAGGGGGGGGCTCTATGGCTACACCTTC
.	TRBV6-1	.	TRBJ2-1	CASSTYSGGEQFF	TGTGCCAGCAGTACCTACTCGGGCGGTGAGCAGTTCTTC
.	TRBV6-5	.	TRBJ2-1	CASSYSGEYNEQFF	TGTGCCAGCAGTTACTCGGGGGAATACAATGAGCAGTTCTTC
many	TRBV10-3	TRBD1	TRBJ2-5	CAISPTGGAETQYF	TGTGCCATCAGTCCGACAGGGGGCGCAGAGACCCAGTACTTC
.	TRBV7-2	.	TRBJ1-2	CASSSGWGVRSGYGYTF	TGTGCCAGCAGCTCTGGTTGGGGGGTTCGGTCTGGCTATGGCTACACCTTC
few	TRBV5-6	TRBD1	TRBJ1-3	CASSMGQRLGNTIYF	TGTGCCAGCAGCATGGGACAGCGCCTTGGAAACACCATATATTTT
few	TRBV6-1	.	TRBJ2-6	CASSEGVTFTVLTF	TGTGCCAGCAGTGAAGGGGTGACCTTCACGGTCCTGACTTTC
.	TRBV29-1	.	TRBJ2-7	CSVETGTYEQYF	TGCAGCGTTGAAACAGGGACCTACGAGCAGTACTTC
.	TRBV14	.	TRBJ2-3	CASSQPGADSDTQYF	TGTGCCAGCAGCCAACCGGGGGCGGATTCAGATACGCAGTATTTT
few	TRBV5-1	TRBD1	TRBJ2-7	CASSQGTGHYEQYF	TGCGCCAGCAGCCAAGGGACAGGGCACTACGAGCAGTACTTC
.	TRBV7-9	.	TRBJ2-1	CASSKDGVGSYNEQFF	TGTGCCAGCAGCAAAGACGGGGTTGGCTCCTACAATGAGCAGTTCTTC
.	TRBV20-1	TRBD1	TRBJ2-7	CSAPDRGSSSYEQYF	TGCAGTGCTCCCGACAGGGGATCAAGCTCCTACGAGCAGTACTTC
few	TRBV20-1	TRBD1	TRBJ2-7	CSASPGTGDYEQYF	TGCAGTGCTAGCCCCGGGACAGGGGACTACGAGCAGTACTTC
few	TRBV10-3	TRBD1	TRBJ1-2	CAISESDRGMDYGYTF	TGTGCCATCAGTGAGTCCGACAGGGGGATGGACTATGGCTACACCTTC
.	TRBV20-1	.	TRBJ1-6	CSARSFGAYLNNSPLHF	TGCAGTGCTAGATCGTTTGGGGCCTACCTTAATAATTCACCCCTCCACTTT
few	TRBV12-5	.	TRBJ2-1	CASGIQSTTHNEQFF	TGTGCTAGTGGTATTCAATCAACCACCCACAATGAGCAGTTCTTC
few	TRBV7-2	.	TRBJ2-3	CASSLLGVGGDTQYF	TGTGCCAGCAGCTTATTGGGTGTTGGGGGAGATACGCAGTATTTT
.	TRBV29-1	.	TRBJ1-1	CSVEPGPTEAFF	TGCAGCGTTGAACCGGGTCCCACTGAAGCTTTCTTT
.	TRBV10-3	.	TRBJ1-5	CAISESGHNQPQHF	TGTGCCATCAGTGAGTCGGGACACAATCAGCCCCAGCATTTT
.	TRBV20-1	TRBD1	TRBJ1-1	CSARRTGGIGNTEAFF	TGCAGTGCTAGAAGGACAGGGGGCATTGGGAACACTGAAGCTTTCTTT
.	TRBV6-2/TRBV6-3	.	TRBJ2-2	CASSYSGTGELFF	TGTGCCAGCAGTTACTCGGGCACCGGGGAGCTGTTTTTT
few	TRBV4-1	.	TRBJ2-1	CASSQRGLYNEQFF	TGCGCCAGCAGCCAAAGAGGACTCTACAATGAGCAGTTCTTC
few	TRBV28	TRBD1	TRBJ2-7	CASSTTGGVYEQYF	TGTGCCAGCAGCACAACAGGGGGCGTTTACGAGCAGTACTTC
few	TRBV6-5	.	TRBJ1-1	CASSYSGHTEAFF	TGTGCCAGCAGTTACTCAGGCCACACTGAAGCTTTCTTT